This entry features one TCR beta chain sequence. Seattle enrolled patients during active infection and tracked them longitudinally. In the original processing: The assay estimated nucleated cells by amplifying reference gene primers. Using immunoSEQ multiplex PCR, the repertoire was profiled, and TCRdb retains in-frame clones only, with some absent. The DNA gave D and trimming, while V, J and clone size come from that table. This repertoire shows roughly 180,000 clones, about 85% found once; its top ten account for less than 6.5%. The CDR3 runs to 15 residues. V was shortened by 0 bases and J by 6 bases, with 14 bases between the two germline ends. Per germline, CDR1 LGHNA and CDR2 YNFKEQ. This specimen belongs to a study of blood T cell repertoires in COVID-19. Study at large: There were acute and convalescent COVID-19 samples, and they came from the United States, Italy and Spain. PBMCs, B-cell-depleted T cells, or T cells were the source of the cDNA or gDNA that made up the material.

The chain combines TRBV4-2 with TRBJ1-1; weak D call: TRBD1 (5 bases). The sample consisted of peripheral blood. This receptor was obtained from a woman aged 50 to 65 with COVID-19, enrolled during active disease. Written as DNA, the CDR3 is TGTGCCAGCAGCCAAGAGGGAGGGGCTTTCTCTGAAGCTTTCTTT. Translation: CASSQEGGAFSEAFF.